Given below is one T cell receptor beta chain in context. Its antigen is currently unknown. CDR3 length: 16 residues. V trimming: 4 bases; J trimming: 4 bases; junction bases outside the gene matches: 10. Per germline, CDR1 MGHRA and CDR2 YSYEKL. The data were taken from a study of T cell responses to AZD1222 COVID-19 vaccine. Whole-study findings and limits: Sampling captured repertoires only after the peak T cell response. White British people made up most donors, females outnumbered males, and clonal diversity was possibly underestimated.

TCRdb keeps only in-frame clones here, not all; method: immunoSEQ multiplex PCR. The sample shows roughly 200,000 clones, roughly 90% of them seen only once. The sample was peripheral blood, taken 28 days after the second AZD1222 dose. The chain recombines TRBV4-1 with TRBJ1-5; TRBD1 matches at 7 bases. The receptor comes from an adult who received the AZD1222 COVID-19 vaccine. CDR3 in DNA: TGCGCCAGCAGCCCCGGGCAAGGGGGCGCAAATCAGCCCCAGCATTTT. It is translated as CASSPGQGGANQPQHF.